This is a list of T cell receptor beta chains from one sample in a study of blood T cells in healthy people across ages. One entry per CDR3 protein results from TCRdb running MiXCR on the 5' RACE reads. The sample has 800,000 or so distinct CDR3 sequences; approximately 25% are singletons. The data also belong to a second study, concerning T cells of mothers and their children.

The specimen sequenced was blood. The receptors originated from a boy younger than 18 in good health. Both conserved end residues are part of each CDR3. Fields, in order: J gene, CDR3 length, clone size, D gene, V gene, CDR3 DNA, CDR3 protein. A D gene is named only where the DNA matches it firmly. Only part of the rows carry a size: once, few, many, or a class if the clone is expanded.

TRBJ1-4 | 15 | NA | NA | TRBV7-9 | TGTGCCAGCAGCGAGCTCGATCCGGTCCCTGAAAAACTGTTTTTT | CASSELDPVPEKLFF
TRBJ2-1 | 12 | NA | NA | TRBV7-9 | TGTGCCAGCAGCTTAGTGTCGTATGAGCAGTTCTTC | CASSLVSYEQFF
TRBJ2-3 | 12 | NA | NA | TRBV9 | TGTGCCAGCAGCGTAGCGGATGATACGCAGTATTTT | CASSVADDTQYF
TRBJ2-7 | 13 | NA | TRBD1 | TRBV10-2 | TGCGCCAGCATTGGGACAGGGCGGAGCGAGCAGTACTTC | CASIGTGRSEQYF
TRBJ2-5 | 15 | NA | NA | TRBV5-1 | TGCGCCAGCAGCGAGGCAGGGGTCGTACAAGAGACCCAGTACTTC | CASSEAGVVQETQYF
TRBJ2-7 | 15 | NA | NA | TRBV20-1 | TGCAGTGCTTCTTCAGACAGGTTGAAAAAAAACGAGCAGTACTTC | CSASSDRLKKNEQYF
TRBJ2-5 | 16 | NA | NA | TRBV29-1 | TGCAGCGTTTTAGGGCAGGAAGCTTTGGCTGGAGAGACCCAGTACTTC | CSVLGQEALAGETQYF
TRBJ2-5 | 11 | few | NA | TRBV28 | TGTGCCGCCTCAGGGGTAGAGACCCAGTACTTC | CAASGVETQYF
TRBJ2-5 | 13 | few | NA | TRBV4-1 | TGCGCCAGCAGCCAAGTCAGGGAAGAGACCCAGTACTTC | CASSQVREETQYF
TRBJ2-1 | 15 | NA | NA | TRBV11-2 | TGTGCCAGCAGCCCTTCAGGGGCGGCTGACAATGAGCAGTTCTTC | CASSPSGAADNEQFF
TRBJ2-1 | 14 | NA | TRBD1 | TRBV6-5 | TGTGCCAGCAGTTACTACAGGGGGAGGTATGAGCAGTTCTTC | CASSYYRGRYEQFF
TRBJ2-1 | 16 | few | TRBD1 | TRBV7-9 | TGTGCCAGCAGCCCACGAACAGGGGGCAGTTACAATGAGCAGTTCTTC | CASSPRTGGSYNEQFF
TRBJ2-3 | 15 | NA | NA | TRBV9 | TGTGCCAGCAGGACCTTACAGGGAATTGCAGATACGCAGTATTTT | CASRTLQGIADTQYF
TRBJ2-1 | 16 | few | TRBD2 | TRBV4-3 | TGCGCCAGCAGCCAAGATGTCGCGGGAGGGTTCGATGAGCAGTTCTTC | CASSQDVAGGFDEQFF
TRBJ2-1 | 16 | NA | TRBD2 | TRBV20-1 | TGCAGTGCTAGAGGAGAAGGGCGGGGGGCGTACAATGAGCAGTTCTTC | CSARGEGRGAYNEQFF
TRBJ1-3 | 13 | NA | NA | TRBV29-1 | TGCAGCGGCTGGACTGCCGCCGGAAACACCATATATTTT | CSGWTAAGNTIYF
TRBJ2-1 | 14 | NA | NA | TRBV4-3 | TGCGCCAGCAGCCAAGGTGCCCAGCACAATGAGCAGTTCTTC | CASSQGAQHNEQFF
TRBJ2-3 | 14 | few | NA | TRBV25-1 | TGTGCCAGCAGTAAGGGATCTCCCACAGATACGCAGTATTTT | CASSKGSPTDTQYF
TRBJ2-1 | 16 | few | NA | TRBV20-1 | TGCAGTGCTAGAGACCAGAGGGGCAGCTCCTACAATGAGCAGTTCTTC | CSARDQRGSSYNEQFF
TRBJ1-2 | 14 | few | NA | TRBV28 | TGTGCCAGCAGTTTGGGCGGTGAAGCTTATGGCTACACCTTC | CASSLGGEAYGYTF
TRBJ2-1 | 15 | NA | NA | TRBV29-1 | TGCAGCGCCCCGACTAGGGGGAACTCCTACAATGAGCAGTTCTTC | CSAPTRGNSYNEQFF
TRBJ2-5 | 15 | NA | NA | TRBV4-3 | TGCGCCAGCAGCCAAGAGGGGACCCTCCAAGAGACCCAGTACTTC | CASSQEGTLQETQYF
TRBJ2-7 | 13 | many | TRBD1 | TRBV6-2/TRBV6-3 | TGTGCCAGCAGCCCCCGGACAGGGGGTGAGCAGTACTTC | CASSPRTGGEQYF
TRBJ2-5 | 14 | NA | NA | TRBV7-2 | TGTGCCAGCAGCCCAGAGGTGGCGGAGGGGACCCAGTACTTC | CASSPEVAEGTQYF
TRBJ2-2 | 16 | NA | TRBD1 | TRBV9 | TGTGCCAGCAGCGACTCGGACAGGGCGCCGGCCGGGGAGCTGTTTTTT | CASSDSDRAPAGELFF
TRBJ2-5 | 16 | few | NA | TRBV10-3 | TGTGCCATCAGTGGATTCCGCCGGGGTCCAATGGAGACCCAGTACTTC | CAISGFRRGPMETQYF
TRBJ1-1 | 12 | NA | NA | TRBV29-1 | TGCAGCGCTGGCCGAAGTAATACTGAAGCTTTCTTT | CSAGRSNTEAFF
TRBJ2-7 | 14 | NA | TRBD1 | TRBV7-9 | TGTGCCAGCGGCGACCGGGACAGGGCCTACGAGCAGTACTTC | CASGDRDRAYEQYF
TRBJ1-2 | 17 | NA | TRBD1 | TRBV6-2/TRBV6-3 | TGTGCCAGCAGTTACCGGGGACAGTTGGGAGGCCCGGATGGCTACACCTTC | CASSYRGQLGGPDGYTF
TRBJ1-4 | 15 | few | NA | TRBV3-1 | TGTGCCAGCAGCCCCGCAGACAGGCGTAATGAAAAACTGTTTTTT | CASSPADRRNEKLFF
TRBJ1-4 | 13 | once | NA | TRBV20-1 | TGCAGTGCTAGATTAACGGGGAATGAAAAACTGTTTTTT | CSARLTGNEKLFF
TRBJ2-7 | 15 | NA | TRBD1 | TRBV12-3/TRBV12-4 | TGTGCCAGCAGTTTCACGGCAGGGGGATACCACGAGCAGTACTTC | CASSFTAGGYHEQYF
TRBJ2-5 | 14 | NA | NA | TRBV28 | TGTGCCAGCAGTCCGCCGCAGGGATGGGAGACCCAGTACTTC | CASSPPQGWETQYF
TRBJ1-4 | 15 | NA | NA | TRBV15 | TGTGCCACCAGCAGAGCGGGGGACGGAGAAGAAAAACTGTTTTTT | CATSRAGDGEEKLFF
TRBJ2-5 | 17 | NA | TRBD2 | TRBV5-1 | TGCGCCAGCCGCCCCCTAGCGGGAGGCCCCCCGGGGGAGACCCAGTACTTC | CASRPLAGGPPGETQYF
TRBJ2-7 | 15 | NA | NA | TRBV5-1 | TGCGCCAGCAGCTTGGCCAGTCACAGCTCCTACGAGCAGTACTTC | CASSLASHSSYEQYF
TRBJ2-1 | 15 | NA | NA | TRBV12-3/TRBV12-4 | TGTGCCAGCAGTTTAGACAGCGACTCCTACGATGAGCAGTTCTTC | CASSLDSDSYDEQFF
TRBJ2-1 | 16 | few | TRBD1 | TRBV7-6 | TGTGCCAGCAGCTTGGAACCGGGACAGGGGTACAACGAGCAGTTCTTC | CASSLEPGQGYNEQFF
TRBJ1-1 | 12 | NA | TRBD1 | TRBV20-1 | TGCAGTGCGTCGACAGGGGACTCTGAAGCTTTCTTT | CSASTGDSEAFF
TRBJ1-4 | 11 | NA | NA | TRBV7-2 | TGTGCCAGCAGCTGGGGGGAAAAACTGTTTTTT | CASSWGEKLFF
TRBJ2-7 | 13 | many | NA | TRBV7-9 | TGTGCCAGCAGCCCCCTCGGGGGTTACGAGCAGTACTTC | CASSPLGGYEQYF
TRBJ1-4 | 15 | NA | NA | TRBV4-3 | TGCGCCAGCAGCCAAGTGGGGCGGGAGAATGAAAAACTGTTTTTT | CASSQVGRENEKLFF
TRBJ1-3 | 14 | NA | NA | TRBV5-6 | TGTGCCAGCAGCTTCGACAACAAGGGGAACACCATATATTTT | CASSFDNKGNTIYF
TRBJ2-3 | 13 | NA | NA | TRBV5-4 | TGTGCCAGCAGCTTATGGGACCGAGATACGCAGTATTTT | CASSLWDRDTQYF
TRBJ1-1 | 14 | NA | NA | TRBV9 | TGTGCCAGCAGCGTAGACATGCACTGGGCTGAAGCTTTCTTT | CASSVDMHWAEAFF
TRBJ2-1 | 17 | NA | NA | TRBV7-8 | TGTGCCAGCAGCGAGACTAGTCGGATTAGCTCCTACAATGAGCAGTTCTTC | CASSETSRISSYNEQFF
TRBJ2-7 | 15 | NA | NA | TRBV6-6 | TGTGCCAGCAGTTACTCGGGACAAGGAACCTACGAGCAGTACTTC | CASSYSGQGTYEQYF
TRBJ2-7 | 13 | NA | TRBD1 | TRBV7-3 | TGTGCCAGCAGCGTGGGGACAGACTACGAGCAGTACTTC | CASSVGTDYEQYF
TRBJ1-2 | 13 | few | NA | TRBV29-1 | TGCAGCGTTGAAGACCCGCAGGGAAGTGGCTACACCTTC | CSVEDPQGSGYTF
TRBJ2-4 | 18 | few | NA | TRBV7-9 | TGTGCCAGCAGCCCATCAGGTGGAGGGCAGGGGGCCAAAAACATTCAGTACTTC | CASSPSGGGQGAKNIQYF
TRBJ1-5 | 14 | NA | NA | TRBV12-3/TRBV12-4 | TGTGCCAGCAGTTTTGGGACTTACAATCAGCCCCAGCATTTT | CASSFGTYNQPQHF
TRBJ2-3 | 16 | few | NA | TRBV5-1 | TGCGCCAGCAGCTTGGAGGGGTCAGGGCACACAGATACGCAGTATTTT | CASSLEGSGHTDTQYF
TRBJ2-3 | 17 | few | TRBD2 | TRBV2 | TGTGCCAGCAGTGGGGGGACTAGCGGGAGGTCCACAGATACGCAGTATTTT | CASSGGTSGRSTDTQYF
TRBJ2-7 | 14 | few | NA | TRBV6-2/TRBV6-3 | TGTGCCAGCAGGGACGGACTGCAGCCCTACGAGCAGTACTTC | CASRDGLQPYEQYF
TRBJ2-1 | 18 | few | TRBD2 | TRBV10-3 | TGTGCCATCAGTGAAGGACTAGCCACAGGGAGCTCCTACAATGAGCAGTTCTTC | CAISEGLATGSSYNEQFF
TRBJ2-7 | 17 | NA | NA | TRBV7-9 | TGTGCCAGCAGCTTAGCGATTGGGGGAGGTAGTTCCTACGAGCAGTACTTC | CASSLAIGGGSSYEQYF
TRBJ1-1 | 13 | many | NA | TRBV7-2 | TGTGCCAGCAGCTTAGAGGTGTACACTGAAGCTTTCTTT | CASSLEVYTEAFF
TRBJ1-5 | 14 | few | NA | TRBV12-3/TRBV12-4 | TGTGCCAGCAGTACCCGTGGCCGCAATCAGCCCCAGCATTTT | CASSTRGRNQPQHF
TRBJ1-1 | 14 | NA | TRBD1 | TRBV11-2 | TGTGCCAGCAGCCGCAGGGGGGGTGTCACTGAAGCTTTCTTT | CASSRRGGVTEAFF